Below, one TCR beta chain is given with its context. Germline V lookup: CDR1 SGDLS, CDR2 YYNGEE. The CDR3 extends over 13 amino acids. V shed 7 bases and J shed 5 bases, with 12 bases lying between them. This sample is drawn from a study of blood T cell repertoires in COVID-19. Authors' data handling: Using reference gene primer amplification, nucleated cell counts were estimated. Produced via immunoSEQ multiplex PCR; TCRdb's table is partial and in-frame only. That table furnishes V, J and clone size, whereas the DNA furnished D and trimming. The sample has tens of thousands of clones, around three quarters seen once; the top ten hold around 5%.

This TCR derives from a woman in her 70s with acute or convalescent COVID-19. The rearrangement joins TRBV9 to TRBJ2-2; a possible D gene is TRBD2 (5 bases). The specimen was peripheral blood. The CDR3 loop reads CASAGPSTGELFF. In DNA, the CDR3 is TGTGCCAGCGCGGGCCCATCAACCGGGGAGCTGTTTTTT.